This T cell receptor beta chain stems from a study of T cell responses to AZD1222 COVID-19 vaccine. This CDR3 comprises 13 residues. Germline V lookup: CDR1 KGHSH, CDR2 LQKENI. Between the trimmed V and J ends, which lost 6 bases and 5 bases, there was a span of 14 bases. Repertoires were generated with immunoSEQ multiplex PCR, while TCRdb's copy carries only in-frame clones and drops some. The table shows tens of thousands of clones, with around 85% occurring only once. In the case of this clone: The antigen is not known.

Whole-study findings and limits: Repertoires were obtained solely post-peak T cell response. Once two AZD1222 doses were given, Spike-specific TCR breadth and depth went up. Only a handful of AZD1222 recipients tested seropositive at baseline. Donors skewed white British and female; clonal diversity was possibly underestimated.

The receptor was isolated from an adult who received the AZD1222 COVID-19 vaccine. The sequencing here drew on peripheral blood, taken 28 days after the second AZD1222 dose. The rearrangement links TRBV18 to TRBJ2-7, with a tentative D call TRBD1 (6 bases). The CDR3 nucleotides read TGTGCCAGCTCGGGGGCACTCGCCAACGAGCAGTACTTC. This gives the protein CASSGALANEQYF. The variable domain in full, with the rest retrieved from reference TRBV18 and TRBJ2-7, is NAGVMQNPRHLVRRRGQEARLRCSPMKGHSHVYWYRQLPEEGLKFMVYLQKENIIDESGMPKERFSAEFPKEGPSILRIQQVVRGDSAAYFCASSGALANEQYFGPGTRLTVT.